The clone carrying this TCR beta chain showed up just once. One entry per CDR3 protein, called by TCRdb with MiXCR from the RT-PCR reads. Found here are approximately 160,000 distinct CDR3 sequences, roughly 30% of them singletons; the top ten hold under 3.5%. This CDR3 has 14 amino acids. The data were taken from a study of patients and donors after allogeneic stem cell transplantation. This chain connects TRBV21-1 to TRBJ2-5; TRBD2 is taken as the D call from the table, unchecked against the DNA. TRBV21-1 is a pseudogene. The TCR originated in a human donor who was either an allogeneic HSCT recipient or a stem cell or donor lymphocyte infusion donor (not recorded which). It is not recorded whose cells these are; they may come from a transplant donor. The specimen sequenced was blood, either unsorted or a sorted T cell fraction (not recorded which). CDR3 sequence: CASSDAGGGETQYF. The CDR3 DNA reads TGTGCCAGCAGCGACGCGGGAGGAGGAGAGACCCAGTACTTC.